This entry lists 20 T cell receptor beta chains sequenced from one sample in a study of blood T cell repertoires in COVID-19. Sequencing used immunoSEQ multiplex PCR; TCRdb keeps in-frame clones, though not all of them. This sample has around 480,000 clones; about 91% occur once, and the top ten carry 10% to 15%. The sequencing sample was made of peripheral blood. Receptors were obtained from a woman in her forties or fifties with COVID-19, enrolled during active disease.

This clone was seen a single time. J is TRBJ1-3 and V is TRBV6-5, with D possibly matching TRBD1 (6 bases). This CDR3 is 13 amino acids long. The V gene lost 6 bases and the J gene lost 3 bases, with 9 bases spanning the gap. The germline V gene encodes CDR1 MNHEY and CDR2 SVGAGI. CDR3 residues: CASRQGHGNTIYF. The CDR3 DNA sequence: TGTGCCAGCAGACAGGGCCATGGAAACACCATATATTTT.

The V call is TRBV3-1 (or the pseudogene TRBV3-2), the J call TRBJ2-7; weak D call: TRBD2 (5 bases). The CDR3 contains 14 residues. V was shortened by 4 bases and J by 5 bases, with 15 bases between the two germline ends. From germline, CDR1 is LGHDT and CDR2 YNNKEL (reference sequence). As DNA, the CDR3 is TGTGCCAGCAGCCCTCGAGGGCGCCCCGACGAGCAGTACTTC. It codes for CASSPRGRPDEQYF.

The chain joins TRBV30 to TRBJ1-5; tentatively, D is TRBD1 (6 bases). The length of the CDR3 is 14 residues. The ends were cut back, 1 base at V and 3 bases at J, with 10 bases in the middle. Germline V lookup: CDR1 GTSNPN, CDR2 SVGIG (reference sequence). CDR3 amino acids: CAWSAGADNQPQHF. In DNA form, the CDR3 reads TGTGCCTGGAGTGCAGGGGCAGACAATCAGCCCCAGCATTTT.

V gene TRBV6-2 or TRBV6-3 combines with J gene TRBJ2-1, with 11 positions matching TRBD2. V lost 3 bases, J lost 9 bases, and 4 bases stayed unmatched. CDR1 and CDR2 (germline): MNHEY, SVGEGT. The CDR3 spans 14 residues. CDR3 coding DNA: TGTGCCAGCAGTTATAGCGGGGGGGAGAGTGAGCAGTTCTTC. Translating gives CASSYSGGESEQFF.

The chain has TRBV5-4 and TRBJ2-7; 7 bases are a match to TRBD1. The CDR3 covers 14 residues. The J segment lost 4 bases and the V segment lost 3 bases, leaving 7 bases of the junction unmatched. Germline assignment: CDR1 SGHNT and CDR2 YYREEE (reference sequence). This CDR3 is CASSSQTGAYEQYF. The CDR3 region has the DNA TGTGCCAGCAGCTCTCAAACAGGGGCATACGAGCAGTACTTC.

J is TRBJ1-3 and V is TRBV9; D is possibly TRBD1 (6 bases). The V and J ends lost 3 bases and 0 bases respectively, with 19 bases between them. The length of the CDR3 is 18 residues. Germline-derived CDR1 and CDR2 are SGDLS and YYNGEE. CDR3 protein: CASSATGSLLLSGNTIYF. CDR3 in DNA: TGTGCCAGCAGCGCCACAGGGTCACTCCTACTCTCTGGAAACACCATATATTTT.

The rearrangement joins TRBV18 to TRBJ1-3, with D tentatively TRBD1 (6 bases). The germline V and J ends were trimmed by 3 bases and 6 bases, with 12 bases remaining between them. CDR1 and CDR2 from the germline V gene are KGHSH and LQKENI. The CDR3 is 14 residues long. The CDR3 nucleotides read TGTGCCAGCTCACCTACGGGACACCCAAACACCATATATTTT. This encodes CASSPTGHPNTIYF.

This chain links TRBV5-1 with TRBJ1-1; maybe TRBD1 (5 bases). CDR1 is SGHRS and CDR2 is YFSETQ in the germline V gene. V was cut by 0 bases and J by 8 bases, with 11 bases left in between. The CDR3 has 13 residues. CDR3 bases: TGCGCCAGCAGCTTGGATAGGGGAGGAGAAGCTTTCTTT. Translation gives CASSLDRGGEAFF.

This clone has just a few counts. The identical CDR3 is also encoded by other nucleotide sequences in the sample. CDR3 sequence: CASSEDRYGYTF. CDR3 DNA sequence: TGTGCCAGCAGTGAAGACAGGTATGGCTACACCTTC. The chain joins TRBV28 to TRBJ1-2, with D perhaps TRBD1 (6 bases). This CDR3 has 12 amino acids. Trimming shortened V by 5 bases and J by 5 bases, and 9 bases separated the two germline ends. Germline V gene data show CDR1 as MDHEN and CDR2 as SYDVKM.

This clone has only one observation. The chain is built from TRBV28 and TRBJ1-1; D is perhaps TRBD1 (5 bases). The CDR3 has 11 residues. The V end was cut by 5 bases, the J end by 8 bases, with 9 bases between. Germline loops: CDR1 MDHEN, CDR2 SYDVKM. The CDR3 DNA reads as TGTGCCAGCAGTAACGACAGAGAAGCTTTCTTT. Translating gives CASSNDREAFF. Supplemented by reference TRBV28 and TRBJ1-1, the full variable domain reads DVKVTQSSRYLVKRTGEKVFLECVQDMDHENMFWYRQDPGLGLRLIYFSYDVKMKEKGDIPEGYSVSREKKERFSLILESASTNQTSMYLCASSNDREAFFGQGTRLTVV.

The chain employs TRBV5-1 and TRBJ2-3; D is ambiguous. The ends were cut back, 2 bases at V and 0 bases at J, with 19 bases in the middle. This CDR3 is built from 18 residues. Per the germline V gene, CDR1 is SGHRS and CDR2 is YFSETQ. This CDR3 reads CASSFLFSTVGSTDTQYF. DNA of the CDR3: TGCGCCAGCAGCTTTCTATTCAGCACAGTGGGTAGCACAGATACGCAGTATTTT.

V and J are TRBV7-8 and TRBJ1-2; D is uncertain. The CDR3 extends over 16 amino acids. Deletions cut 3 bases from V and 0 bases from J, with 14 bases between. Germline CDR1 is SGHVS and CDR2 is FQNEAQ. As DNA, the CDR3 is TGTGCCAGCAGCTTTCCCGCGGAGTTAGCTAACTATGGCTACACCTTC. Its protein product is CASSFPAELANYGYTF.

The gene calls are TRBV5-4 and TRBJ1-5; TRBD1 matches 7 bases. The CDR3 contains 15 residues. The germline CDR1 and CDR2 sequences are SGHNT and YYREEE (reference sequence). Trimming removed 1 base from V and 8 bases from J; junction bases left unmatched: 9. The CDR3 DNA reads as TGTGCCAGCAGCTTGAGGCCAGGGGGACTGGAGCCCCAGCATTTT. Its protein product is CASSLRPGGLEPQHF.

This chain joins TRBV5-1 and TRBJ1-1; D unresolved. Trimming removed 0 bases at V and 10 bases at J, with 13 bases between. In germline, CDR1 is SGHRS, CDR2 YFSETQ. The CDR3 is made up of 13 amino acids. This CDR3 reads CASSLAYGFGAFF. The CDR3 DNA is TGCGCCAGCAGCTTGGCCTACGGGTTCGGAGCTTTCTTT. Complete variable domain (other parts from reference TRBV5-1 and TRBJ1-1): KAGVTQTPRYLIKTRGQQVTLSCSPISGHRSVSWYQQTPGQGLQFLFEYFSETQRNKGNFPGRFSGRQFSNSRSEMNVSTLELGDSALYLCASSLAYGFGAFFGQGTRLTVV.

The J gene is TRBJ1-2, the V gene TRBV6-1, with D possibly TRBD1 on 5 matching bases. This CDR3 comprises 15 residues. V was cut by 2 bases and J by 5 bases, with 15 bases left in between. Germline values: CDR1 MNHNS, CDR2 SASEGT. CDR3 protein: CASSENYGGGYGYTF. The CDR3 coding sequence is TGTGCCAGCAGTGAAAATTATGGCGGGGGTTATGGCTACACCTTC.

This clone was counted a single time. The chain employs TRBV3-1 (or the pseudogene TRBV3-2) and TRBJ1-2; a weak D match, TRBD1 (6 bases). The germline CDR1 and CDR2 sequences are LGHDT and YNNKEL (reference sequence). V dropped 4 bases and J dropped 6 bases, with 15 bases sitting between them. The CDR3 contains 14 residues. Here the CDR3 reads CASSPTGSGDGYTF. The CDR3 coding sequence is TGTGCCAGCAGCCCAACAGGGTCCGGGGATGGCTACACCTTC.

The V gene is TRBV27, the J gene TRBJ2-7; possibly TRBD1 for D (6 bases). The CDR3 is 14 amino acids. In germline, CDR1 is MNHEY, CDR2 SMNVEV (reference sequence). The V and J ends lost 4 bases and 1 base respectively, with 11 bases between them. CDR3 coding DNA: TGTGCCAGCAGTTCCTACACAGGGTCCTACGAGCAGTACTTC. Translated, it gives CASSSYTGSYEQYF.

The chain joins TRBV28 to TRBJ1-2, with D tentatively TRBD1 (5 bases). The CDR3 totals 14 residues. Germline CDR1 and CDR2: MDHEN and SYDVKM. Trimming took 4 bases from V and 7 from J, leaving 16 bases between them. CDR3 DNA sequence: TGTGCCAGCAGTTCGCCCGACAGCTTGGGTGGCTACACCTTC. It translates to CASSSPDSLGGYTF.

The chain is built from TRBV20-1 and TRBJ1-2; D gene ambiguous. Trimming took 0 bases from V and 7 from J, leaving 6 bases between them. Per the germline V gene, CDR1 is DFQATT and CDR2 is SNEGSKA (reference sequence). The CDR3 runs to 11 residues. In DNA form, the CDR3 reads TGCAGTGCTAGAGATGTGAGTGGCTACACCTTC. This sequence encodes CSARDVSGYTF.

This rearrangement joins TRBV5-1 to TRBJ1-1; 11 bases fit TRBD1. The CDR3 covers 21 residues. V was clipped by 0 bases and J by 1 base; unmatched bases: 17. CDR1 is SGHRS, CDR2 YFSETQ, per germline. CDR3 protein: CASSLVGQGGSGRVRNTEAFF. In DNA, the CDR3 is TGCGCCAGCAGCTTGGTGGGACAGGGGGGCTCGGGGCGAGTCCGGAACACTGAAGCTTTCTTT.